This T cell receptor beta chain comes out of a study of T cell changes during pregnancy in multiple sclerosis. Using immunoSEQ multiplex PCR, the repertoire was profiled, and TCRdb retains in-frame clones only, with some absent. The sample contains 55,000 to 65,000 clones, just over 90% of which appear only once. The sequence came from a female donor with multiple sclerosis, enrolled in a pregnancy study. The sequencing used CD4+ T cells from peripheral blood mononuclear cells, collected before pregnancy.

The CDR3 loop reads CASRNDRDLYSNQPQHF. For the CDR3, the DNA is TGTGCCAGCAGGAATGACAGGGACCTTTATAGCAATCAGCCCCAGCATTTT. The rearrangement joins TRBV28 to TRBJ1-5; 7 bases align to TRBD1. Germline assignment: CDR1 MDHEN and CDR2 SYDVKM. The CDR3 has 17 residues. The J segment lost 0 bases and the V segment lost 6 bases, leaving 11 bases of the junction unmatched. Complete variable domain (other parts from reference TRBV28 and TRBJ1-5): DVKVTQSSRYLVKRTGEKVFLECVQDMDHENMFWYRQDPGLGLRLIYFSYDVKMKEKGDIPEGYSVSREKKERFSLILESASTNQTSMYLCASRNDRDLYSNQPQHFGDGTRLSIL.